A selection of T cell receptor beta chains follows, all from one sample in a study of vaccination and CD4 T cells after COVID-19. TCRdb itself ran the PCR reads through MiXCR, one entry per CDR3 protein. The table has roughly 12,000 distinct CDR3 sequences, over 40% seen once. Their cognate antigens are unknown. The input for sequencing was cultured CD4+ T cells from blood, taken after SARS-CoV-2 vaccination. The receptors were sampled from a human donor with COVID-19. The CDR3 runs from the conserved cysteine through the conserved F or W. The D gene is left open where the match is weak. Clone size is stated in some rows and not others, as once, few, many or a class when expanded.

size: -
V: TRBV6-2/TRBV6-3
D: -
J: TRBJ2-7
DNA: TGTGCCAGCAGTAGGGTTATATACGAGCAGTACTTC
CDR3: CASSRVIYEQYF

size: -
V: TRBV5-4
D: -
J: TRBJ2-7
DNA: TGTGCCAGCAGCTTGAAACCGGCAGGGGCCCCAGGCGAGCAGTACTTC
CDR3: CASSLKPAGAPGEQYF

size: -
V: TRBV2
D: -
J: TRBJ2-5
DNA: TGTGCCAGCAGTGTGTTTAGGGAGACCCAGTACTTC
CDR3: CASSVFRETQYF

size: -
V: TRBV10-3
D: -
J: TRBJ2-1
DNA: TGTGCCATCAGTGACTTGGGAGCACCTAGGGATGAGCAGTTCTTC
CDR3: CAISDLGAPRDEQFF

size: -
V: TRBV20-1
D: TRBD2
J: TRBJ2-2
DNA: TGCAGTGCTAGAAGACTAGCGGGGAACACCGGGGAGCTGTTTTTT
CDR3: CSARRLAGNTGELFF

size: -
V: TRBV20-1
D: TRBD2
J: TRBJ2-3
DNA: TGCAGTGCACCGATTAGCGGGGGGGGCACAGATACGCAGTATTTT
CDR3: CSAPISGGGTDTQYF

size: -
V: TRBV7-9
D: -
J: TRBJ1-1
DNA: TGTGCCGGCGTCGCTAGAAGCACTGAAGCTTTCTTT
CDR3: CAGVARSTEAFF

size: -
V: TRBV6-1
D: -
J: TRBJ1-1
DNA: TGTGCCAGCACGTCACAGCTCGGGCTGGGCACTGAAGCTTTCTTT
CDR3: CASTSQLGLGTEAFF

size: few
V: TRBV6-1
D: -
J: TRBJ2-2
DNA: TGTGCCAGCAGGAATAGGGGGGACACCGGGGAGCTGTTTTTT
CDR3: CASRNRGDTGELFF

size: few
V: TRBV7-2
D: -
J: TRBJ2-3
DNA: TGTGCCAGCAGTCCCTTCGGGGGATCTCAGGATACGCAGTATTTT
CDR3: CASSPFGGSQDTQYF

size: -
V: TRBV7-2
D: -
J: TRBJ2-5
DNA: TGTGCCAGCAGCCGGCCGAGGGAGACCCAGTACTTC
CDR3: CASSRPRETQYF

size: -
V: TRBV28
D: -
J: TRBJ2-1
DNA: TGTGCCAGCAGTTTAAACCCGCGCAATGAGCAGTTCTTC
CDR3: CASSLNPRNEQFF

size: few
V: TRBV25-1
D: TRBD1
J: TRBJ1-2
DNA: TGTGCCAGCAGGGGCCTCTCAGGGGGCTATGGCTACACCTTC
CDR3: CASRGLSGGYGYTF

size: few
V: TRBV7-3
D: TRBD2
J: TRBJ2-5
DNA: TGTGCCAGCAGCTTAGGTCTAGCGGGTAAAGAGACCCAGTACTTC
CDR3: CASSLGLAGKETQYF

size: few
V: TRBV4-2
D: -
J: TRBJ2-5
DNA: TGTGCCAGCAGCCGGGCCTTGCTGGAAGAGACCCAGTACTTC
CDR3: CASSRALLEETQYF

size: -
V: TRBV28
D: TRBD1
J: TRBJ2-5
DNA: TGTGCCAGCAGTCCCCGGGACAGTAGGAAAGAGACCCAGTACTTC
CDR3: CASSPRDSRKETQYF

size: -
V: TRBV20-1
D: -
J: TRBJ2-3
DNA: TGCAGTGCTAGGGGGGGGGGCTTGGTAGATACGCAGTATTTT
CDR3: CSARGGGLVDTQYF

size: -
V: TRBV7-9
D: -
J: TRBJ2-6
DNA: TGTGCCAGCAGCACCTCAGGTTCTGGGGCCAACGTCCTGACTTTC
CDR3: CASSTSGSGANVLTF

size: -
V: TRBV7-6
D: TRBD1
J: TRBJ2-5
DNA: TGTGCCAGCAGCCCCGCGGGACAGGGGGGGATGGTGACCCAGTACTTC
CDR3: CASSPAGQGGMVTQYF

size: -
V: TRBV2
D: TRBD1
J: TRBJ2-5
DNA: TGTGCCAGCAGTGCGGACAGGGCCAAGACCCAGTACTTC
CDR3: CASSADRAKTQYF